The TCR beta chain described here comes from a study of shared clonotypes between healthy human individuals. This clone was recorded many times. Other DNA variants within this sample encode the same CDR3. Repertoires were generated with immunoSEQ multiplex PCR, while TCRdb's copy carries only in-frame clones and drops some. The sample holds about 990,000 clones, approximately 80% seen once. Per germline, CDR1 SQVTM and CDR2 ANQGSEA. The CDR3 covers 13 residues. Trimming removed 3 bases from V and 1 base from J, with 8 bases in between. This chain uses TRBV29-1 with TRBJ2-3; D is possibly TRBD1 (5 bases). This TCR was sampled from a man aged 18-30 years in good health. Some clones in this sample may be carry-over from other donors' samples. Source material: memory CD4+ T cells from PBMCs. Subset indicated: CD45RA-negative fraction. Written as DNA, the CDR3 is TGCAGCGTTGACGAAGGGGGCACAGATACGCAGTATTTT. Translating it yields CSVDEGGTDTQYF.